A selection of T cell receptor beta chains follows, all from one sample in a study of PD-1 blockade in classical Hodgkin lymphoma. TCRdb's copy holds only in-frame clones and misses some; the assay was immunoSEQ multiplex PCR. The repertoire holds over 15,000 clones, with 70% as singletons. Sequencing was performed on CD4+ T cells from blood, taken before the fourth cycle of nivolumab. All receptors derive from a human donor with classical Hodgkin lymphoma. Both conserved end residues are part of each CDR3. The order of the fields is clone size, J gene, D gene, V gene, CDR3 DNA, CDR3 protein. A D gene is named only where the DNA matches it firmly. Clone size appears in some rows only: once, few, many, or a class for an expanded clone.

clone size: NA
J gene: TRBJ1-4
D gene: NA
V gene: TRBV4-2
CDR3 DNA: TGTGCCAGCAGCCAAGATCACGGGATTAATGAAAAACTGTTTTTT
CDR3 protein: CASSQDHGINEKLFF

clone size: NA
J gene: TRBJ1-2
D gene: TRBD1
V gene: TRBV25-1
CDR3 DNA: TGTGCCAGCAGTGAATTTAACAGGGGTGTCGGTGGCTACACCTTC
CDR3 protein: CASSEFNRGVGGYTF

clone size: NA
J gene: TRBJ1-3
D gene: NA
V gene: TRBV18
CDR3 DNA: TGTGCCAGCTCACCACTTTCAACAGGCTTGGGTGGAAACACCATATATTTT
CDR3 protein: CASSPLSTGLGGNTIYF

clone size: NA
J gene: TRBJ2-7
D gene: NA
V gene: TRBV7-6
CDR3 DNA: TGTGCCAGCAGCGCTGGGGTAGCGACAGCCTACGAGCAGTACTTC
CDR3 protein: CASSAGVATAYEQYF

clone size: NA
J gene: TRBJ1-4
D gene: TRBD1
V gene: TRBV6-5
CDR3 DNA: TGTGCCAGCAGTTCGGGACAGGCGTACTCTGGGGAAAAACTGTTTTTT
CDR3 protein: CASSSGQAYSGEKLFF

clone size: NA
J gene: TRBJ1-6
D gene: NA
V gene: TRBV7-5
CDR3 DNA: TGTGCCAGCAGCGCAGATTCACCCCTCCACTTT
CDR3 protein: CASSADSPLHF

clone size: NA
J gene: TRBJ1-4
D gene: NA
V gene: TRBV15
CDR3 DNA: TGTGCCACCAGCGGACGCCGCCTCGGGGTTGCGGATGAAAAACTGTTTTTT
CDR3 protein: CATSGRRLGVADEKLFF

clone size: NA
J gene: TRBJ2-5
D gene: NA
V gene: TRBV6-1
CDR3 DNA: TGTGCCAGCAGTGAAGCCGGGGGTTTGGAGACCCAGTACTTC
CDR3 protein: CASSEAGGLETQYF

clone size: NA
J gene: TRBJ1-1
D gene: NA
V gene: TRBV4-1
CDR3 DNA: TGCGCCAGCAGCCAAGAGGCGTCGGTGAACACTGAAGCTTTCTTT
CDR3 protein: CASSQEASVNTEAFF

clone size: NA
J gene: TRBJ1-2
D gene: NA
V gene: TRBV9
CDR3 DNA: TGTGCCAGCAGCGTAGGAGTAACCTCTAACTATGGCTACACCTTC
CDR3 protein: CASSVGVTSNYGYTF

clone size: NA
J gene: TRBJ1-6
D gene: NA
V gene: TRBV7-6
CDR3 DNA: TGTGCCAGCAGTCCAGAACGTACGGGAAATTCACCCCTCCACTTT
CDR3 protein: CASSPERTGNSPLHF

clone size: NA
J gene: TRBJ2-1
D gene: NA
V gene: TRBV7-9
CDR3 DNA: TGTGCCATAGGGGCACCCCCTGAAAACAATGAGCAGTTCTTC
CDR3 protein: CAIGAPPENNEQFF

clone size: few
J gene: TRBJ1-5
D gene: NA
V gene: TRBV10-3
CDR3 DNA: TGTGCCAACGGCCGGGGGGACGACCAGCCCCAGCATTTT
CDR3 protein: CANGRGDDQPQHF

clone size: once
J gene: TRBJ2-5
D gene: NA
V gene: TRBV29-1
CDR3 DNA: TGCAGCGTTGAAGAAGGGGGAGAGACCCAGTACTTC
CDR3 protein: CSVEEGGETQYF

clone size: NA
J gene: TRBJ1-2
D gene: NA
V gene: TRBV4-2
CDR3 DNA: TGTGCCAGCAGCCAAGACAGGAACACCAACTATGGCTACACCTTC
CDR3 protein: CASSQDRNTNYGYTF

clone size: NA
J gene: TRBJ1-6
D gene: NA
V gene: TRBV2
CDR3 DNA: TGTGCCAGCAGTTACACAAATTCACCCCTCCACTTT
CDR3 protein: CASSYTNSPLHF

clone size: few
J gene: TRBJ2-7
D gene: TRBD1
V gene: TRBV7-2
CDR3 DNA: TGTGCCAGCAGGCCGGGACAGAGCTCCTACGAGCAGTACTTC
CDR3 protein: CASRPGQSSYEQYF

clone size: NA
J gene: TRBJ2-7
D gene: NA
V gene: TRBV9
CDR3 DNA: TGTGCCAGCAGCGCCGGTCCTATGAGCTCCTACGAGCAGTACTTC
CDR3 protein: CASSAGPMSSYEQYF

clone size: few
J gene: TRBJ2-6
D gene: NA
V gene: TRBV14
CDR3 DNA: TGTGCCAGCAGCCAAGTGGGGCCTGGGGCCAACGTCCTGACTTTC
CDR3 protein: CASSQVGPGANVLTF

clone size: NA
J gene: TRBJ2-7
D gene: NA
V gene: TRBV7-8
CDR3 DNA: TGTGCCAGCAGCTTAGCTAGGGGCCGCGAGCAGTACTTC
CDR3 protein: CASSLARGREQYF

clone size: NA
J gene: TRBJ2-7
D gene: TRBD2
V gene: TRBV7-2
CDR3 DNA: TGTGCCAGCAGCACTACTAGCGGCTCCTACGAGCAGTACTTC
CDR3 protein: CASSTTSGSYEQYF

clone size: NA
J gene: TRBJ1-6
D gene: TRBD1
V gene: TRBV30
CDR3 DNA: TGTGCCTGGAGTGTACCCGGACAGGGTAATAATTCACCCCTCCACTTT
CDR3 protein: CAWSVPGQGNNSPLHF

clone size: few
J gene: TRBJ1-2
D gene: TRBD1
V gene: TRBV7-9
CDR3 DNA: TGTGCCAGCAGCTTAGCAGGGGGCGCGGTGAGTGGCTACACCTTC
CDR3 protein: CASSLAGGAVSGYTF

clone size: NA
J gene: TRBJ1-4
D gene: NA
V gene: TRBV5-1
CDR3 DNA: TGCGCCAGCAGCTTCGCGGGAACCCATGAAAAACTGTTTTTT
CDR3 protein: CASSFAGTHEKLFF

clone size: NA
J gene: TRBJ2-1
D gene: TRBD1
V gene: TRBV9
CDR3 DNA: TGTGCCAGCAGCGCGACAGGGGAGGCCTACAATGAGCAGTTCTTC
CDR3 protein: CASSATGEAYNEQFF

clone size: NA
J gene: TRBJ2-7
D gene: TRBD2
V gene: TRBV2
CDR3 DNA: TGTGCCAGCACCCCTCTAGCGGGAGTTTCCTACGAGCAGTACTTC
CDR3 protein: CASTPLAGVSYEQYF